This T cell receptor beta chain stems from a study of T cell repertoires in cytomegalovirus infection. Turning to the study itself: Indications came from public TCR beta signatures; they pointed to CMV infection and to a matching HLA type.

About this clonotype itself: The antigen is undetermined.

The V gene's germline CDR1 is KGHDR and CDR2 SFDVKD. The CDR3 is 15 amino acids. V dropped 2 bases and J dropped 4 bases, with 14 bases sitting between them. Points from the study as a whole: Pooled public TCR beta family frequency picked out CMV carriers with the relevant HLA.

TCRdb reanalysed the reads using MiXCR and keeps one entry per CDR3 protein. The sample includes about 280,000 distinct CDR3 sequences, 22% of them seen just once. This sample comprised cultured PBMCs, obtained from culture after CMV antigen stimulation. This rearrangement joins TRBV24-1 to TRBJ2-7; D call uncertain. The sequence was collected from a human donor in good health (CMV status not recorded). Some clones in this sample may be carry-over from other donors' samples. The CDR3 loop is CATSDSGGNNYEQYV. The CDR3 region has the DNA TGTGCCACCAGTGATTCGGGCGGTAACAATTACGAGCAGTACGTC.